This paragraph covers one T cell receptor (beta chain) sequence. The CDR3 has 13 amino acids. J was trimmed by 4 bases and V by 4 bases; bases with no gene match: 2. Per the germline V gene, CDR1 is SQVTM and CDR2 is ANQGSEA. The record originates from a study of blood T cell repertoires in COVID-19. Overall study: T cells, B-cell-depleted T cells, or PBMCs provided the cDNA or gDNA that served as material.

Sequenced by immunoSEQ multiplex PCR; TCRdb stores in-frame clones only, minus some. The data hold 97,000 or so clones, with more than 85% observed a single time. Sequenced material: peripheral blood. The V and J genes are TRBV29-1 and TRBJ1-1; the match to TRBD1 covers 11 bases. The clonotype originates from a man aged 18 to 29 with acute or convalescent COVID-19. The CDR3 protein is CSVGGTGGTEAFF. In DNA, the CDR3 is TGCAGCGTTGGAGGGACAGGGGGCACTGAAGCTTTCTTT.